A selection of T cell receptor beta chains follows, all from one sample in a study of cytomegalovirus exposure and HLA in healthy donors. Repertoires were generated with immunoSEQ multiplex PCR, while TCRdb's copy carries only in-frame clones and drops some. Of under 200,000 clones in the sample, approximately 85% are singletons; the top ten hold 0.95% to 1%. The sample comprised PBMCs. These receptors were taken from a girl aged 2 to 10 in good health and CMV-seropositive. The CDR3 runs from the conserved cysteine through the conserved F or W. The D gene is left open where the match is weak. Where a row states a size, it is once, few, many or the class of an expanded clone; other rows omit it.

>-|TRBV4-2|TRBJ1-1|TRBD1
CASSQDASGTGGSEAFF
TGTGCCAGCAGCCAAGATGCCAGTGGGACAGGGGGCAGTGAAGCTTTCTTT
>few|TRBV6-5|TRBJ2-7|-
CASSYSESYSYEQYF
TGTGCCAGCAGTTACTCGGAGTCCTACTCCTACGAGCAGTACTTC
>-|TRBV6-1|TRBJ1-3|-
CASSEGGTGNTIYF
TGTGCCAGCAGTGAGGGAGGGACTGGAAACACCATATATTTT
>-|TRBV5-1|TRBJ1-4|-
CASSYAPGVHEKLFF
TGCGCCAGCAGCTACGCCCCAGGGGTACATGAAAAACTGTTTTTT
>-|TRBV27|TRBJ2-7|-
CASTSSGSSYEQYF
TGTGCCAGCACCTCAAGCGGTAGCTCCTACGAGCAGTACTTC
>-|TRBV7-3|TRBJ2-1|TRBD2
CASSLLAGGHNEQFF
TGTGCCAGCAGCTTGCTAGCGGGAGGGCATAATGAGCAGTTCTTC
>-|TRBV30|TRBJ1-5|TRBD1
CAWSPLGQGVSNQPQHF
TGTGCCTGGAGTCCTCTCGGACAGGGGGTTAGCAATCAGCCCCAGCATTTT
>-|TRBV18|TRBJ1-1|-
CASSPGIVDWVNTEAFF
TGTGCCAGCTCCCCGGGGATCGTGGACTGGGTGAACACTGAAGCTTTCTTT
>-|TRBV5-5|TRBJ2-6|-
CASSPIAVSGANVLTF
TGTGCCAGCAGCCCTATAGCAGTTTCTGGGGCCAACGTCCTGACTTTC
>-|TRBV2|TRBJ1-2|-
CASSEMSLFVYGYTF
TGTGCCAGCAGTGAAATGAGCCTCTTCGTCTATGGCTACACCTTC
>-|TRBV15|TRBJ2-1|-
CATSSRRESNEQFF
TGTGCCACCAGCAGTCGGAGGGAATCGAATGAGCAGTTCTTC
>-|TRBV13|TRBJ2-7|TRBD2
CASSRELAGGHEQYF
TGTGCCAGCAGCCGAGAACTAGCGGGAGGGCACGAGCAGTACTTC
>-|TRBV6-5|TRBJ1-1|TRBD1
CASTWTGRHTEAFF
TGTGCCAGCACCTGGACAGGGAGGCACACTGAAGCTTTCTTT
>-|TRBV7-9|TRBJ1-6|-
CASSSPGPNSPLHF
TGTGCCAGCAGCTCCCCAGGGCCGAATTCACCCCTCCACTTT
>-|TRBV15|TRBJ2-3|TRBD1
CATSRDRGTDTQYF
TGTGCCACCAGTCGGGACAGGGGCACAGATACGCAGTATTTT
>few|TRBV28|TRBJ2-3|-
CASPDLNSDTQYF
TGTGCCAGCCCAGATCTTAATTCAGATACGCAGTATTTT
>-|TRBV11-2|TRBJ1-2|TRBD1
CASSFRDRDRAGYTF
TGTGCCAGCAGCTTCCGGGACCGGGACAGGGCTGGCTACACCTTC
>-|TRBV29-1|TRBJ2-1|TRBD2
CSVSGLAGGLGQFF
TGCAGCGTTTCCGGACTAGCGGGAGGTTTGGGGCAGTTCTTC
>-|TRBV4-1|TRBJ2-7|TRBD1
CASSQVWTGEVPSSYEQYF
TGCGCCAGCAGCCAAGTCTGGACAGGGGAAGTGCCAAGCTCCTACGAGCAGTACTTC
>once|TRBV7-2|TRBJ2-3|-
CASSPPSVDTQYF
TGTGCCAGCAGCCCACCCTCGGTGGATACGCAGTATTTT
>-|TRBV4-1|TRBJ2-3|TRBD2
CASSQGVEAGGYTDTQYF
TGCGCCAGCAGCCAAGGAGTGGAGGCGGGGGGATACACAGATACGCAGTATTTT
>-|TRBV5-6|TRBJ1-2|-
CASSLEPTPIYGYTF
TGTGCCAGCAGCTTGGAGCCCACGCCCATCTATGGCTACACCTTC